The source of this TCR beta chain is a study of patients and donors after allogeneic stem cell transplantation (dated by TCRdb to about 2020). CDR1 and CDR2 are read off the germline V gene as LGHNA and YNFKEQ. The CDR3 runs 13 residues from the cysteine to the phenylalanine. CDR3 DNA is the only sequence kept; it has 39 bases, read in frame from the first base. V is pared back by 1 base and J by 4 bases, with 7 bases lying between the germline termini. The protocol used for the library was RT-PCR. The instrument was a NextSeq 550. Using fastp at Q25 and MiXCR, TCRdb reprocessed the public reads and kept productive beta chains. Rows matching on CDR3 protein sequence are summarized as one entry with the most common DNA and genes. The sample table records approximately 200,000 distinct CDR3 sequences; 35% to 45% of these occur just once. Clones ranked in the top ten supply roughly 10% of the sample. Notes on this clonotype: Which antigen it targets is not known. No quality values exist for individual bases; no much larger clone is one base distant.

Material: blood, either unsorted or a sorted T cell fraction (not recorded which). The rearrangement combines TRBV4-2 with TRBJ1-2; perhaps TRBD1 is the D gene, with 6 bases matching. This sequence was found in a human donor who was either an allogeneic HSCT recipient or a stem cell or donor lymphocyte infusion donor (not recorded which). It is not recorded whose cells these are; they may come from a transplant donor. The CDR3 region reads CASSQVTGYGYTF. In nucleotide form, the sequence is TGTGCCAGCAGCCAAGTGACAGGCTATGGCTACACCTTC.